This is a list of T cell receptor beta chains from one sample in a study of CD8+ T cells in alopecia areata. Sequencing used immunoSEQ multiplex PCR; TCRdb keeps in-frame clones, though not all of them. The data show under 350,000 clones, about 62% seen once. The sequencing used CD4+ T cells sorted from blood, collected at week 24, from a patient treated with tofacitinib. The source of these receptors is a human donor with alopecia areata. The CDR3 runs from the conserved cysteine through the conserved F or W. D genes are given only for firm matches. Not all rows give a size; the values are once, few, many and, for expanded clones, a class.

cdr3_nt,cdr3_aa,clone_size,v_call,j_call,d_call
TGCGCCAGCAGCTTCACTGGGCCAACCGGGGAGCTGTTTTTT,CASSFTGPTGELFF,few,TRBV5-1,TRBJ2-2,-
TGTGCCAGCAGCATGGGACTAGCGGGGCGCACCGGGGAGCTGTTTTTT,CASSMGLAGRTGELFF,-,TRBV11-1,TRBJ2-2,TRBD2
TGCGCCAGCAGCAATTCAAGGAGCCAGGTACTCTATCTACTCGAAGAGACCCAGTACTTC,CASSNSRSQVLYLLEETQYF,-,TRBV4-3,TRBJ2-5,-
TGTGCCAGCAGTGAATATAGCGGCCTAATAGAGTTCCCCCTCCACTTT,CASSEYSGLIEFPLHF,-,TRBV25-1,TRBJ1-6,-
TGTGCCAGCCAGGGAGAAAGTGACTACGAGCAGTACTTC,CASQGESDYEQYF,-,TRBV2,TRBJ2-7,-
TGTGCCAGCAGCCCTATCGGGACTTTAACCGGTGGGGCCAACGTCCTGACTTTC,CASSPIGTLTGGANVLTF,-,TRBV14,TRBJ2-6,-
TGCGCCAGCAGCTTGGAATGGACCTCTGGGGCCAACGTCCTGACTTTC,CASSLEWTSGANVLTF,-,TRBV5-1,TRBJ2-6,-
TGTGCCAGCAGCTCAGAACAGGGGGCCTGGACTGAAGCTTTCTTT,CASSSEQGAWTEAFF,once,TRBV7-3,TRBJ1-1,TRBD1
TGTGCCAGCTCAGAAACTCGAGGTTCCGGGGAGCTGTTTTTT,CASSETRGSGELFF,-,TRBV18,TRBJ2-2,-
TGCAGCGGTTCCGGGACAGCGAACACTGAAGCTTTCTTT,CSGSGTANTEAFF,-,TRBV29-1,TRBJ1-1,TRBD1
TGCAGCGACCGCCTAGAGACCCAGTACTTC,CSDRLETQYF,few,TRBV29-1,TRBJ2-5,-
TGCAGCGTTGGGCTAGCGGGGATGGAGACCCAGTACTTC,CSVGLAGMETQYF,few,TRBV29-1,TRBJ2-5,TRBD2
TGTGCCAGCAGCCGGACAGGGGTCAACTATGGCTACACCTTC,CASSRTGVNYGYTF,-,TRBV7-9,TRBJ1-2,TRBD1
TGTGCCAGCAGCAGTTTAGAGACCCAGTACTTC,CASSSLETQYF,-,TRBV7-9,TRBJ2-5,-
TGTGCCACGACTAGCGGGGGGGGCAATGAGCAGTTCTTC,CATTSGGGNEQFF,few,TRBV10-3,TRBJ2-1,TRBD2
TGTGCCAGCAGCTCAAGGGGAACCACGGATCAGCCCCAGCATTTT,CASSSRGTTDQPQHF,once,TRBV27,TRBJ1-5,-
TGTGCCAGCAGCGGGGTTGGCTACACCTTC,CASSGVGYTF,-,TRBV9,TRBJ1-2,-
TGCAGCGTTTGGCGGACGGACTATGGCTACACCTTC,CSVWRTDYGYTF,-,TRBV29-1,TRBJ1-2,-
TGCGCCAGCAGCTTTGAGGGGAATGGCTACACCTTC,CASSFEGNGYTF,-,TRBV5-1,TRBJ1-2,-
TGCGCCAGCAGCTTGGGGCCAGCGGGGGTCCGGGAGACCCAGTACTTC,CASSLGPAGVRETQYF,-,TRBV5-1,TRBJ2-5,TRBD2
TGTGCCTGGAGTGTAGAAACTACTAATGAGCAGTTCTTC,CAWSVETTNEQFF,few,TRBV30,TRBJ2-1,-
TGTGCCAGCAGCCCCGGACAGGGTAGAAACACCATATATTTT,CASSPGQGRNTIYF,-,TRBV7-2,TRBJ1-3,TRBD1
TGTGCCAGCACCGGACAGGGGGCCTCCTACGAGCAGTACTTC,CASTGQGASYEQYF,once,TRBV2,TRBJ2-7,TRBD1
TGCAGCGCCATACAGGGTTGGACTGAAGCTTTCTTT,CSAIQGWTEAFF,-,TRBV29-1,TRBJ1-1,-
TGTGCCAGCAGCTTGGTTGGGTCCCATCAGCCCCAGCATTTT,CASSLVGSHQPQHF,-,TRBV7-2,TRBJ1-5,-